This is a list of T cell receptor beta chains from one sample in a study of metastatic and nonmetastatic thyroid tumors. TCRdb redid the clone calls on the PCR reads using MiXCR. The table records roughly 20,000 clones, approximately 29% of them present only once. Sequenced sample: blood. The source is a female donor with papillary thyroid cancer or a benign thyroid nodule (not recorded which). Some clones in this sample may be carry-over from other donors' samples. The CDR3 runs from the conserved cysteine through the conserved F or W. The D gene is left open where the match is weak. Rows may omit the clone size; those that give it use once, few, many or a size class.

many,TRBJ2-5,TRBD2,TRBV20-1,CSARDSASGTQGGTQYF,TGCAGTGCTAGAGATTCGGCTAGCGGGACCCAAGGAGGGACCCAGTACTTC
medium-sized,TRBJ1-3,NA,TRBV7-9,CASSQIRQGNTIYF,TGTGCCAGCAGCCAAATAAGACAGGGAAACACCATATATTTT
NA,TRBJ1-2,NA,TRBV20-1,CSARDVGRNYGYTF,TGCAGTGCTAGAGATGTTGGACGAAACTATGGCTACACCTTC
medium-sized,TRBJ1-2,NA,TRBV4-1,CASSQETGGGYTF,TGCGCCAGCAGCCAGGAGACAGGAGGTGGCTACACCTTC
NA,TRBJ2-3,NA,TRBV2,CASRPFAPTDTQYF,TGTGCCAGCAGACCCTTCGCCCCCACAGATACGCAGTATTTT
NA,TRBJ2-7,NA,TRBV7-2,CASSPWDGSYEQYF,TGTGCCAGCAGCCCTTGGGACGGTTCCTACGAGCAGTACTTC
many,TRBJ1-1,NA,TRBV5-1,CASSKLDGRGEAFF,TGCGCCAGCAGCAAACTAGACGGCCGGGGTGAAGCTTTCTTT
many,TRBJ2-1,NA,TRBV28,CVAIDRTRDEQFF,TGTGTTGCGATTGACAGGACTCGAGATGAGCAGTTCTTC
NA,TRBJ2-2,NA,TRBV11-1,CASSFSPSTGELFF,TGTGCCAGCAGCTTTAGTCCATCCACCGGGGAGCTGTTTTTT
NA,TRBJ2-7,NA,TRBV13,CASTREPRGYVQYF,TGTGCCAGCACCAGAGAGCCTCGCGGTTACGTGCAGTACTTC
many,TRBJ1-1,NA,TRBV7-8,CASSQGSEAFF,TGTGCCAGCAGCCAAGGATCTGAAGCTTTCTTT
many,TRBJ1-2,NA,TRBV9,CASSVETGRLYGYTF,TGTGCCAGCAGCGTAGAAACAGGACGACTCTATGGCTACACCTTC
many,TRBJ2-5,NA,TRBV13,CASSFNHRAQETQYF,TGTGCCAGCAGCTTTAACCACAGGGCTCAAGAGACCCAGTACTTC
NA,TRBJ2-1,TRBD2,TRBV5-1,CASSRGLAGVNEQFF,TGCGCCAGCAGCCGGGGACTAGCGGGAGTCAATGAGCAGTTCTTC
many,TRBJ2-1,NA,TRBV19,CASSTGNPGSYNEQFF,TGTGCCAGTAGTACGGGGAACCCCGGGTCCTACAATGAGCAGTTCTTC
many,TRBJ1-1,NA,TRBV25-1,CASSATARGWNTEAFF,TGTGCCAGCAGTGCGACAGCCCGGGGATGGAACACTGAAGCTTTCTTT
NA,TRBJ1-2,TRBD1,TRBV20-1,CSARDSPTGKETRYTF,TGCAGTGCTAGAGATTCGCCGACAGGGAAGGAAACCCGGTACACCTTC
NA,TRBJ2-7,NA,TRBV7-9,CAINQIRGYEQYF,TGTGCCATCAATCAGATTAGGGGCTACGAGCAGTACTTC
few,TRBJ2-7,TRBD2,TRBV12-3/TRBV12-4,CASSLGSSGSHEQYF,TGTGCCAGCAGTTTAGGGTCTAGCGGGAGCCACGAGCAGTACTTC
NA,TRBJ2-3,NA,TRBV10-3,CANRGMTEDTQYF,TGTGCCAACCGGGGCATGACGGAGGATACGCAGTATTTT
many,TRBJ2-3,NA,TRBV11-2,CASTRQITSTDTQYF,TGTGCCAGCACCCGACAAATTACTAGCACAGATACGCAGTATTTT
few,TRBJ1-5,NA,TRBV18,CASSPQADEPQHF,TGTGCCAGCTCACCCCAAGCCGATGAGCCCCAGCATTTT
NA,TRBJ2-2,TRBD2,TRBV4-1,CASSTPLSGANTGELFF,TGCGCCAGCAGCACTCCTCTGAGCGGGGCGAACACCGGGGAGCTGTTTTTT
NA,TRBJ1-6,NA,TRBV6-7,CASRSLIYRDYNSPLHF,TGTGCCAGCAGATCCCTCATTTACAGGGACTATAATTCACCCCTCCACTTT
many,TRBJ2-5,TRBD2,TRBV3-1,CASSWGRWTSGRRKTQYF,TGTGCCAGCAGCTGGGGGCGCTGGACTAGCGGGAGGAGGAAGACCCAGTACTTC
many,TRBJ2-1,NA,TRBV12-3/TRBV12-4,CASHPIGDSSYNEQFF,TGTGCCAGCCATCCGATCGGGGATTCGAGCTACAATGAGCAGTTCTTC
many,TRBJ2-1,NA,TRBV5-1,CASSFGYNEQFF,TGCGCCAGCAGCTTTGGGTACAATGAGCAGTTCTTC
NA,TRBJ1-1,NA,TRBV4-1,CASRALLKNTEAFF,TGCGCCAGCAGGGCCTTACTGAAGAACACTGAAGCTTTCTTT
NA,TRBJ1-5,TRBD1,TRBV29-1,CSVGPIRGSSNQPQHF,TGCAGCGTTGGACCCATCAGGGGGAGTAGCAATCAGCCCCAGCATTTT
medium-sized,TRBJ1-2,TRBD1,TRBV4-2,CASSQGDRGIGGYTF,TGTGCCAGCAGCCAGGGAGACAGGGGAATCGGTGGCTACACCTTC
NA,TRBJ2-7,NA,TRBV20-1,CSASDSARLASYEQYF,TGCAGTGCTAGTGATTCGGCCAGATTGGCCTCCTACGAGCAGTACTTC
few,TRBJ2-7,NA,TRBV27,CASRRDTNYEQYF,TGTGCCAGCAGGAGGGACACAAACTACGAGCAGTACTTC
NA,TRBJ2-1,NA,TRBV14,CASSQATANEQFF,TGTGCCAGCAGCCAAGCAACAGCCAATGAGCAGTTCTTC
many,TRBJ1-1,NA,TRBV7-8,CASSLRGYEAFF,TGTGCCAGCAGCCTACGGGGATACGAAGCTTTCTTT
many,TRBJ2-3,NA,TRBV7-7,CASSSGSFTDTQYF,TGTGCCAGCAGCTCTGGGTCTTTCACAGATACGCAGTATTTT
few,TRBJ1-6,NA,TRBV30,CAWGRESPLHF,TGTGCCTGGGGGAGAGAGTCACCCCTCCACTTT
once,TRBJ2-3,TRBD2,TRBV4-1,CASSQARTSGLGLTDTQYF,TGCGCCAGCAGCCAGGCTAGGACTAGCGGGCTGGGTCTCACAGATACGCAGTATTTT
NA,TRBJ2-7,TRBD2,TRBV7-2,CASSLISGTYEQYF,TGTGCCAGCAGCTTAATTAGCGGGACCTACGAGCAGTACTTC
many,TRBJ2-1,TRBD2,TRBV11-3,CASNLGFGVAGYEQFF,TGTGCCAGCAACCTTGGTTTTGGGGTAGCGGGGTATGAGCAGTTCTTC
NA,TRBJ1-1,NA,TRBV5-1,CASSLDTGSKAFF,TGCGCCAGCAGCTTGGACACAGGGTCTAAAGCTTTCTTT
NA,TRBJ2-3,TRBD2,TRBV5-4,CAISSRLAADTHYF,TGTGCCATCAGCTCCCGACTAGCGGCAGATACGCATTATTTT
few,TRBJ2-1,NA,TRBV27,CASSRGGTYNEQFF,TGTGCCAGCAGCAGGGGTGGCACCTACAATGAGCAGTTCTTC
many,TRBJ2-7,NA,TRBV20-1,CSARKRGVSYEQYF,TGCAGTGCAAGAAAAAGGGGGGTCTCCTACGAGCAGTACTTC
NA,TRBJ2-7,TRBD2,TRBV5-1,CASSLGTSGTYEQYF,TGCGCCAGCAGCTTGGGGACTAGCGGGACCTACGAGCAGTACTTC
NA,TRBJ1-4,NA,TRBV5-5,CASSLDTGGGKLFF,TGTGCCAGCAGCTTGGACACCGGAGGTGGAAAACTGTTTTTT
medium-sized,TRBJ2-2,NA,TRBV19,CASSPPRETGELFF,TGTGCCAGTAGTCCCCCCAGGGAGACCGGGGAGCTGTTTTTT
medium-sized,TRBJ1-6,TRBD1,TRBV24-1,CATSDKQGARYNSPLHF,TGTGCCACCAGTGATAAACAGGGGGCCCGATATAATTCACCCCTCCACTTT
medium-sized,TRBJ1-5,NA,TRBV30,CAWSLKGLYNQPQHF,TGTGCCTGGAGTCTAAAAGGGCTCTACAATCAGCCCCAGCATTTT